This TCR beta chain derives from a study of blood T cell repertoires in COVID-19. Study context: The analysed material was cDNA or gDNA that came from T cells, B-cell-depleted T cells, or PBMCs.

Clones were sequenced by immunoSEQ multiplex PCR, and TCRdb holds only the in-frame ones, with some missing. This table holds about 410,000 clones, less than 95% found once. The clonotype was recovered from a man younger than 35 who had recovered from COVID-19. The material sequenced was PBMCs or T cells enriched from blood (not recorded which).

CDR3 sequence (DNA): TGTGCCAGCAGTGATTACCCTAGCGGGGACTCCTACGAGCAGTACTTC. Protein sequence: CASSDYPSGDSYEQYF. The genes are TRBV2 and TRBJ2-7, with 9 positions matching TRBD2. Trimming at V came to 3 bases and at J to 0 bases, leaving 6 bases not matched to a gene. CDR3 size: 16 residues. Per germline, CDR1 SNHLY and CDR2 FYNNEI.